This T cell receptor beta chain came from a study of blood T cell repertoires in COVID-19. At the level of the study: COVID-19 samples collected from the United States, Italy and Spain covered acute and convalescent phases. From T cells, B-cell-depleted T cells, or PBMCs came the material, which was cDNA or gDNA.

Authors' analysis steps: Nucleated cell number was recorded as an estimate derived from reference gene primer amplification. Libraries were prepared by immunoSEQ multiplex PCR; TCRdb keeps only in-frame clonotypes and omits some of them. Clone size and V and J calls were adopted from that table, with D and trimming inferred from the DNA. Of approximately 530,000 clones in the sample, roughly nine tenths were seen once. This CDR3 has 16 amino acids. Per germline, CDR1 SGHDT and CDR2 YYEEEE. With V trimmed by 4 bases and J by 3 bases, 3 bases remained unmatched. The Seattle patients, enrolled during active infection, were followed longitudinally.

The sequenced material came from peripheral blood. The rearrangement joins TRBV5-6 to TRBJ2-3; 15 bases fit TRBD2. This clonotype originated in a woman in her forties or fifties with COVID-19, enrolled during active disease. In DNA, the CDR3 is TGTGCCAGCAGCCTGGGACTAGCGGGGGGAACAGATACGCAGTATTTT. Protein sequence: CASSLGLAGGTDTQYF.